The subject of this entry is one T cell receptor beta chain. The source of the sample is a study of blood T cell repertoires in COVID-19. In the original processing: Estimates of nucleated cell counts were drawn from the amplification of reference gene primers. TCRdb's copy holds only in-frame clones and misses some; the assay was immunoSEQ multiplex PCR. The V and J calls and the clone size are those of that table, but D and trimming were determined from the DNA. The table lists tens of thousands of clones, more than 70% of them singletons. The sequenced sample consisted of peripheral blood. This clonotype originated in a human donor in a cohort sampled during active COVID-19.

CDR3 sequence (DNA): TGTGCCAGCAGCCTCTCACAGGGAGCCAAAAACATTCAGTACTTC. As protein: CASSLSQGAKNIQYF. V and J are TRBV7-2 and TRBJ2-4; D might be TRBD1 (6 bases). The CDR3 runs 15 residues. V was pared by 5 bases and J by 0 bases, with 11 bases between. Germline V gives CDR1 SGHTA, CDR2 FQGNSA.